This T cell receptor (beta chain) stems from a study of radiotherapy plus CTLA-4 blockade in lung cancer. On the study more broadly: Disease control was present in roughly 30% of patients, and objective responses in 15% to 20%.

Of note for this clone: Its specificity is unknown.

General study points: Tumor-derived TCR clones expanded in blood after radiotherapy plus ipilimumab.

The germline V and J ends were trimmed by 1 base and 2 bases, with 7 bases remaining between them. The CDR3 contains 14 residues. Germline CDR1 SEHNR, CDR2 FQNEAQ (reference sequence). Produced via immunoSEQ multiplex PCR; TCRdb's table is partial and in-frame only. Of about 45,000 clones in the sample, 63% were seen once. Source: peripheral blood, taken from a patient treated with radiotherapy plus ipilimumab. This sequence originates from a human donor with non-small cell lung cancer who had a partial response to radiotherapy plus ipilimumab. This chain uses TRBV7-9 with TRBJ2-3; D is unresolved. The CDR3 region has the DNA TGTGCCAGCAGCTTAGTTAGTAACACAGATACGCAGTATTTT. It encodes CASSLVSNTDTQYF.